The present T cell receptor beta chain was sequenced within a study of cytomegalovirus exposure and HLA in healthy donors (dated by TCRdb to the late 2010s). Background on the whole study: An earlier analysis of 550 to 700 of the donors reported more than 250 Gb of sequence data and 100 million to 130 million unique TCR beta sequences from about 200 million T cells. About 280 gigabases of sequencing data and 70 million to 100 million unique TCR sequences were included in an early release covering about 700 HLA-typed donors. Of the approximately 400 genotyped donors, around 81% fell in the genetic ancestry cluster associated with self-reported Caucasian donors. The study aimed to test whether cataloging public T cell receptors could reveal signatures of past pathogen exposure. Using immunosequencing, the study profiled T cell repertoires from 500 to 800 subjects and related those repertoires to cytomegalovirus serostatus. Besides the first cohort of more than 650 subjects, a separate validation cohort made up of 120 different subjects was used. To predict cytomegalovirus infection status, the study brought together high-throughput TCR immunosequencing, statistical association of individual TCRs with disease status, and machine learning. To study patterns of TCR occurrence, a later analysis re-analyzed previously published TCR beta repertoires from 600 to 750 donors and added high-resolution HLA genotyping. In the later analysis, no new phenotypic data were used to find candidate immune exposures; instead, reliance was placed on TCR beta sequences and their occurrence across donors. An earlier analysis of a few hundred of the donors applied high-throughput TCR beta sequencing to assess whether each TCR beta V gene segment acted as functional or pseudogenic. Donor age, sex, ethnicity and CMV serostatus were collected together with the repertoire data. In a later genetic analysis, genome-wide SNP genotypes for about 55% of the roughly 700 donors were used, and that subset was treated as a discovery cohort. Every repertoire in the discovery cohort had been generated on one and the same sequencing platform. HLA typing included class I and class II loci at four-digit resolution. Typing coverage differed by locus: A, B, C, DRB1 and DQB1 were typed in about 620-640 donors, DQA1 in around 500, DPA1 in roughly 590, and DPB1 in roughly 450. Roughly five DR-DQ haplotypes were handled as single units for association and clustering, since linkage in the cohort was strong. Across 398 genotyped donors of the cohort, an average of approximately 220,000 unique TCR beta nucleotide sequences per donor were sequenced, and roughly 20% of those sequences were non-productive. The investigation overall reported the following: A group of highly shared sequence variants was considered likely to be a technical artifact of the sequencing pipeline. In a later analysis, HLA-associated TCR beta chains were found to be more clonally expanded and to have lower generation probabilities than equally common non-associated chains. While some public TCRs were present in many individuals, most TCR sequences turned up only very rarely across donors. The study gave a list of around 170 TCR beta chains associated with cytomegalovirus. According to a later analysis, parvovirus B19, influenza, CMV and Epstein-Barr virus appeared linked to several top co-occurrence clusters. Because some donors lacked HLA typing at each locus, the association tests relied only on the typed subset. V-gene and J-gene trimming of TCR beta chains was associated with a missense DCLRE1C variant in a later genetic analysis, and the association was replicated in an independent cohort. For the cohort, immune exposure information was limited to CMV serostatus. In a later analysis, the rate of TCR association differed among HLA loci, with DRB1 alleles having the most associated TCRs and HLA-C alleles having the fewest. A further reported finding was that TCR beta sequences accurately predicted the HLA-A and HLA-B alleles for most subjects in the first cohort. Most CMV-associated TCR beta chains appeared to be HLA-restricted in a later analysis, and the HLA associations seemed to be driven largely by CMV exposure. Linkage disequilibrium might explain the correlated functional status among segregating V segments, but an unknown experimental factor could not be excluded. Three of the identified cytomegalovirus-associated TCR beta chains were confirmed in vitro to be specific for cytomegalovirus antigens. The authors suggested that the approach could potentially be generalized to other disease states and immunological phenotypes. Presence/absence analyses assumed roughly uniform sequencing depth across donors, an assumption that may not hold. When HLA alleles, especially DR and DQ, strongly co-occurred, attributing TCR associations to individual alleles was difficult. Because counts were too low, about 18 rarely observed V segments, including chromosome 9 orphons, were left out of the earlier analysis of 500 to 750 of the donors. A later analysis associated 15,000 to 20,000 TCR beta sequences with specific HLA alleles at a false discovery rate of 0.05. Compared with the approximately 670-donor mean, donors in an Asian-associated ancestry cluster had fewer N-insertions in productive TCRs, according to a later genetic analysis. In this cohort, only TCR beta chains were sequenced, and detectable features were limited by the absence of alpha or paired-chain data. Cytomegalovirus status was reported to be diagnosed by the classifier with high specificity and sensitivity in both the original and validation cohorts. Some IMGT-functional V segments, including TRBV6-2 and TRBV6-3, could not be told apart with the 87-base-pair reads, so those segments were excluded. In an earlier analysis of 450 to 750 of the donors, most TCR beta V segments appeared in productive rearrangements about 90% or about 30% of the time, broadly matching IMGT annotations.

The CDR3 goes from the cysteine to the phenylalanine over 13 residues. The entry retains the CDR3 DNA only, 39 bases that are in frame from base 1. CDR1 and CDR2, per the germline V gene, are LGHNA and YNFKEQ. The junction shows trimming of 5 bases on V and 3 bases on J, plus 10 bases between the germline ends. The cohort comprised around 690 healthy bone marrow donors. All cohort members were sampled while nominally healthy, although unrecorded immune exposures were likely present. Of the approximately 700 cohort members, roughly 300 had positive CMV serostatus and 352 had negative CMV serostatus, and CMV serostatus was not recorded for the donor. A peripheral blood sample was provided by each donor, and peripheral blood mononuclear cells were used for TCR beta sequencing. Genomic DNA extraction from the blood cell samples was performed with the Qiagen DNeasy Blood Extraction Kit. Regarding this clone: The target of this receptor is not known. Base qualities are not at hand, and no much larger clone is one base apart.

The library was obtained by the immunoSEQ multiplex PCR assay. The multiplex PCR relied on a mix of 60 forward primers for TCR Vbeta segments and 13 reverse primers for TCR Jbeta segments. Amplification of the CDR3 region of rearranged TCR beta genes was performed with a multiplex PCR assay on genomic DNA. The amplified TCR beta libraries were sequenced on the Illumina HiSeq System as 87-base-pair reads. Processing in the source paper ran as follows. In a later analysis, tens of millions of unique TCR beta chains were counted across the approximately 640 repertoires, and around 11 million of these chains were shared by at least two donors. A nearest-neighbor algorithm error-corrected the raw reads and collapsed the reads into unique sequences, merging closely related sequences to remove PCR and sequencing errors. CDR3 sequences were aligned to IMGT reference sequences to assign V, D and J gene segments. For a sequence to be retained, a match of at least six nucleotides was required to both a V gene segment and a J gene segment. A rearrangement was called productive if the CDR3 had no stop codons and remained in frame with V and J, and every other rearrangement was called non-productive. Following IMGT convention, CDR3 was defined as the stretch from the second conserved V-encoded cysteine up to the conserved J-encoded phenylalanine. The earlier analysis of 500 to 600 of the donors excluded sequences that lacked an unambiguous match to a single V gene segment. In an earlier analysis of 450 to 700 of the donors, V segments were called functional above 56.7% productive rearrangements and were called segregating when the between-donor standard deviation exceeded 5%. A statistical classification framework was built for diagnosing cytomegalovirus status from the catalog of TCR beta chain sequences. In a later analysis, V and J genes were assigned by comparing TCR nucleotide sequences against IMGT/GENE-DB human TR gene sequences. Using the TCRdist pipeline, a later analysis assigned CDR3 sequences along with most-parsimonious VDJ recombination scenarios. A later analysis defined each TCR beta chain by its CDR3 amino acid sequence plus V-gene family, and excluded reads lacking a unique V-gene family. As a way to deal with suspected cross-contamination and a sequencing artifact, a later analysis dropped 450 to 600 nucleotide sequences that were highly shared and had low generation probability. In a later analysis, a clonal expansion index was calculated for each public chain from normalized within-repertoire ranks of inferred template counts. A later analysis computed generation probabilities with a VDJ recombination model fitted to out-of-frame rearrangements, and checked the results against IGoR. In a later analysis, TCR-TCR, TCR-HLA and TCR-CMV co-occurrence was scored with hypergeometric tests, and a repertoire-size bias correction was applied to TCR pairs. A later analysis estimated false discovery rates by permuting HLA or CMV assignments 20 times. A later analysis grouped co-occurring TCRs with DBSCAN, adding TCRdist sequence similarity when clustering within HLA-allele-positive subsets. Co-occurrence clustering excluded repertoires with fewer than 30,000 or more than 120,000 public chains, plus five with anomalous nucleotide sharing. This is the immuneACCESS table as TCRdb keeps it, with only in-frame sequences that have V and J called. A part of the clones is gone; compared with another copy, unresolved V genes explain less than half, and the rest is unexplained. V and J calls and clone size are given by that table; D and trimming were obtained from the DNA. Counted in this sample were some 150,000 clones; around 79% of them appeared once. The ten largest clones represent about 3.7% of the sample.

Material: PBMCs. The receptor's source is a human donor in good health. The rearranged segments are TRBV4-2 and TRBJ2-5; TRBD1 is a weak D gene call, 5 bases matching. The DNA sequence is TGTGCCAGCAGCAGAGACAGCGAAGAGACCCAGTACTTC. It specifies CASSRDSEETQYF.